The 31 T cell receptor beta chains in this list originate from one sample, sequenced in a study of blood T cells in healthy people across ages. A J-beta primer mix and a sample-barcoded 5' primer were used in a second PCR of about 7 to 12 cycles. TCRdb independently ran MiXCR on the 5' RACE reads; one entry per CDR3 protein. The sample lists 800,000 to 900,000 distinct CDR3 sequences, approximately 59% seen once, with 25% to 35% in the top ten. The sample was blood. These receptors were taken from a man aged 30 to 45 in good health.

The chain combines TRBV20-1 with TRBJ1-6, with 12 bases identical to TRBD1. The length of the CDR3 is 16 residues. Germline CDR1 reads DFQATT; CDR2 reads SNEGSKA (reference sequence). The V segment lost 6 bases and the J segment 6 bases; nucleotides outside the gene matches: 9. The CDR3 region has the DNA TGCAGTGCCCAGGGACAGGGGGCAGGAGTTAATTCACCCCTCCACTTT. Protein sequence: CSAQGQGAGVNSPLHF.

This clonotype has more than one count but fewer than ten. The chain has TRBV7-2 and TRBJ1-1; D possibly corresponds to TRBD1 (5 bases). This CDR3 is 16 amino acids long. Trimming removed 1 base at V and 0 bases at J, with 12 bases between. Germline V CDR1 and CDR2: SGHTA, FQGNSA. In DNA form, the CDR3 reads TGTGCCAGCAGCTTAGATGTGGGGGGATTGAACACTGAAGCTTTCTTT. Translated: CASSLDVGGLNTEAFF.

The V call is TRBV20-1, the J call TRBJ2-7, with D tentatively TRBD2 (6 bases). V lost 1 base, J lost 3 bases, and 19 bases lay in between. Germline CDR1 DFQATT, CDR2 SNEGSKA (reference sequence). The CDR3 length is 16 residues. This chain's CDR3 is CSARAASLAHFYEQYF. CDR3 sequence (DNA): TGCAGTGCTAGAGCGGCCTCGCTAGCGCACTTCTACGAGCAGTACTTC.

This clonotype has just a few counts. Compared with germline, one end of the junction differs, possibly owing to a read error. The CDR3 sequence is CAGSPFLWGEQYF. The CDR3, as DNA: TGTGCCGGCAGTCCCTTCCTCTGGGGTGAGCAGTACTTC. The chain is built from TRBV9 and TRBJ2-5; no firm D call. The CDR3 contains 13 residues. Germline CDR1 reads SGDLS; CDR2 reads YYNGEE.

The rearrangement links TRBV6-2 or TRBV6-3 to TRBJ2-4, with D unresolved. From germline, CDR1 is MNHEY and CDR2 SVGEGT. Trimming took off 6 bases at V and 6 bases at J, with 18 bases between the two ends. The CDR3 contains 15 residues. The CDR3 protein is CASRIGGRPSNIQYF. The CDR3 coding sequence is TGTGCCAGCAGGATAGGTGGACGTCCATCAAACATTCAGTACTTC.

The V call is TRBV28, the J call TRBJ2-5; TRBD1 aligns across 7 bases. Looked up from germline, CDR1 is MDHEN and CDR2 is SYDVKM. V gave up 7 bases and J gave up 2 bases; unmatched junction bases: 10. The CDR3 is made up of 15 amino acids. CDR3 amino acids: CASMLQGLSQETQYF. CDR3 sequence (DNA): TGTGCCAGCATGCTACAGGGGCTGAGTCAAGAGACCCAGTACTTC.

The rearrangement uses TRBV12-3 or TRBV12-4 and TRBJ1-2, with 8 nucleotides matching TRBD1. This CDR3 is 15 amino acids long. The V gene end was trimmed by 6 bases and the J gene end by 0 bases; junction bases not matched to a gene: 6. The CDR3 DNA follows: TGTGCCAGCAGAATACAGGGGGGAGCTAACTATGGCTACACCTTC. This translates into CASRIQGGANYGYTF.

The chain joins TRBV29-1 to TRBJ2-7, with 9 nucleotides matching TRBD1. The assigned J gene may be wrong: the sequence end matches TRBJ2-5 better. CDR3 size: 13 residues. Germline V gene data show CDR1 as SQVTM and CDR2 as ANQGSEA. The CDR3 reads CSATTGGEETQYF. The CDR3, as DNA: TGCAGCGCCACTACAGGGGGCGAAGAGACCCAGTACTTC.

This chain connects TRBV11-2 to TRBJ1-1; D is unresolved. Germline V gene lookup returns CDR1 SGHAT and CDR2 FQNNGV. Trimming removed 7 bases from V and 5 bases from J, with 14 bases in between. The CDR3 consists of 13 residues. Here the CDR3 DNA reads TGTGCCAGCAACCCTTCTCTTAGTACTGAAGCTTTCTTT. Its protein is CASNPSLSTEAFF.

This rearrangement joins TRBV25-1 to TRBJ1-2; D not certain. V dropped 4 bases and J dropped 4 bases, with 10 bases sitting between them. The CDR3 is 13 residues long. Germline CDR1 is MGHDK and CDR2 is SYGVNS. CDR3 region: CASSVGLAYGYTF. CDR3 nucleotides: TGTGCCAGCAGTGTCGGGTTAGCCTATGGCTACACCTTC.

This clonotype was detected ten times or more. The V and J genes are TRBV7-2 and TRBJ2-3; D is perhaps TRBD1 (6 bases). V was pared by 3 bases and J by 5 bases, with 6 bases between. There are 12 residues in the CDR3. Germline V gene lookup returns CDR1 SGHTA and CDR2 FQGNSA. CDR3 residues: CASSLTGDTQYF. The CDR3, as DNA: TGTGCCAGCAGCTTGACAGGAGATACGCAGTATTTT. Based on the CDR3 plus reference TRBV7-2 and TRBJ2-3, the full variable domain is GAGVSQSPSNKVTEKGKDVELRCDPISGHTALYWYRQSLGQGLEFLIYFQGNSAPDKSGLPSDRFSAERTGGSVSTLTIQRTQQEDSAVYLCASSLTGDTQYFGPGTRLTVL.

The rearrangement links TRBV7-3 to TRBJ1-1, with D maybe TRBD1 (5 bases). Germline V lookup: CDR1 SGHTA, CDR2 FQGTGA. The CDR3 contains 14 residues. The V end was cut by 7 bases, the J end by 5 bases, with 17 bases between. The CDR3 coding sequence is TGTGCCAGCAAATCAAGGGGAGGTAGTACTGAAGCTTTCTTT. Amino acid sequence: CASKSRGGSTEAFF.

In its sample, this clonotype was seen many times. The rearrangement uses TRBV20-1 and TRBJ2-5, with D perhaps TRBD2 (6 bases). V lost 0 bases and J lost 1, with 15 bases in between. CDR3 length equals 16 residues. Germline CDR1 is DFQATT and CDR2 is SNEGSKA (reference sequence). CDR3 in DNA: TGCAGTGCTAGAGATTCCCAGCGGGTACCCCAAGAGACCCAGTACTTC. Its translation: CSARDSQRVPQETQYF.

This clonotype was seen only a few times. The V gene is TRBV7-2, the J gene TRBJ2-4; D unresolved. V was trimmed by 2 bases and J by 8 bases, leaving 4 bases between them. Germline lookup yields CDR1 SGHTA and CDR2 FQGNSA. The CDR3 is made up of 11 amino acids. CDR3 region: CASSLRDIQYF. The CDR3 coding sequence is TGTGCCAGCAGCTTAAGAGACATTCAGTACTTC.

The gene calls are TRBV27 and TRBJ1-4; D perhaps matches TRBD1 (5 bases). CDR1 and CDR2 from the germline V gene are MNHEY and SMNVEV (reference sequence). The V gene lost 3 bases and the J gene lost 10 bases, with 15 bases spanning the gap. The CDR3 runs 14 residues. CDR3 residues: CASSLQGRSGKLFF. The CDR3 nucleotides are TGTGCCAGCAGTTTGCAGGGTCGATCTGGAAAACTGTTTTTT.

The gene calls are TRBV20-1 and TRBJ2-1; D may be TRBD1 (7 bases). The length of the CDR3 is 14 residues. CDR1 and CDR2 from the germline V gene are DFQATT and SNEGSKA (reference sequence). Trimming stripped 6 bases from V and 1 base from J, with 13 bases between. The CDR3 loop reads CSAQGGGSYNEQFF. CDR3 sequence (DNA): TGCAGTGCCCAGGGGGGAGGTTCCTACAATGAGCAGTTCTTC.

The table lists this clonotype with a count of one. V usage is TRBV7-2 and J usage is TRBJ1-6, with D unresolved. Germline CDR1 and CDR2: SGHTA and FQGNSA. The CDR3 covers 13 residues. V dropped 8 bases and J dropped 8 bases, with 13 bases sitting between them. The DNA for the CDR3 is TGTGCCAGCCACCCAGTTGGGCATTCACCCCTCCACTTT. This encodes CASHPVGHSPLHF.

This clonotype has a handful of counts. CDR3 in amino acids: CASSARGGLGETQYF. In DNA form, the CDR3 reads TGCGCCAGCAGCGCGCGGGGGGGCCTGGGAGAGACCCAGTACTTC. The chain employs TRBV5-1 and TRBJ2-5; 9 bases are shared with TRBD2. Trimming took 4 bases from V and 4 from J; bases not matched to a gene: 8. This CDR3 region has 15 residues. CDR1 is SGHRS and CDR2 is YFSETQ in the germline V gene.

The rearrangement links TRBV4-3 to TRBJ2-1; 8 bases agree with TRBD2. J was trimmed by 9 bases and V by 1 base; bases with no gene match: 8. The CDR3 extends over 15 amino acids. In germline, CDR1 is LGHNA, CDR2 YSLEER. This chain's CDR3 is CASSQGRGALTEQFF. The CDR3 coding sequence is TGCGCCAGCAGCCAAGGGCGGGGGGCCCTTACTGAGCAGTTCTTC.

The rearrangement uses TRBV14 and TRBJ2-3, with D possibly matching TRBD1 (5 bases). Trimming removed 1 base at V and 10 bases at J, with 15 bases between. CDR3 length: 14 amino acids. The germline gives CDR1 SGHDN, CDR2 FVKESK. The CDR3 nucleotides read TGTGCCAGCAGCCAAGGACAGACCCTCAGGGCGCAGTATTTT. Translating it yields CASSQGQTLRAQYF.

There are a few counts of this clonotype. The chain uses TRBV4-3 and TRBJ2-6; tentative D call: TRBD1 (5 bases). The CDR3 consists of 16 residues. Per germline, CDR1 LGHNA and CDR2 YSLEER. The germline V and J ends were trimmed by 1 base and 5 bases, with 12 bases remaining between them. The chain's CDR3 is CASSQGTLRWANVLTF. The CDR3 coding sequence is TGCGCCAGCAGCCAAGGGACACTGCGCTGGGCCAACGTCCTGACTTTC.

The chain couples TRBV6-1 to TRBJ2-1; TRBD1 is a possible D gene (6 bases). V lost 4 bases and J 7 bases, leaving 14 bases between the germline ends. Germline CDR1 is MNHNS and CDR2 is SASEGT. The CDR3 is 14 residues long. The CDR3 DNA follows: TGTGCCAGCAGTGCTAAGGGGGAAACGAATGAGCAGTTCTTC. Translated: CASSAKGETNEQFF.

This clonotype occurred a few times. The V and J genes are TRBV4-2 and TRBJ2-6; TRBD2 agrees at 8 bases. Looked up from germline, CDR1 is LGHNA and CDR2 is YNFKEQ. This CDR3 has 21 amino acids. The V segment lost 0 bases and the J segment 3 bases; nucleotides outside the gene matches: 16. CDR3 protein: CASSQDLGGGRGAYGANVLTF. The CDR3 DNA reads TGTGCCAGCAGCCAAGACCTCGGCGGGGGGCGAGGCGCTTATGGGGCCAACGTCCTGACTTTC.

This chain joins TRBV12-3 or TRBV12-4 and TRBJ2-2; D may match TRBD1 or TRBD2 (6 bases each). V gave up 5 bases and J gave up 8 bases, with 15 bases separating them. The length of the CDR3 is 14 residues. The CDR3 bases are TGTGCCAGCAGTAGGGGGGCAGGAGCGGGGGAGCTGTTTTTT. Residues: CASSRGAGAGELFF.

This clonotype was picked up one time. The chain has TRBV12-3 or TRBV12-4 and TRBJ2-7, with no clear D. The CDR3 covers 15 residues. V lost 2 bases and J lost 2, with 13 bases in between. The CDR3, as DNA: TGTGCCAGCAGTTTAATAGCCTCTGCTGCCTACGAGCAGTACTTC. Translation: CASSLIASAAYEQYF.

CDR3 region: CAISVGPAGTDTQYF. DNA for the CDR3: TGTGCCATCAGTGTTGGCCCTGCAGGCACAGATACGCAGTATTTT. This sequence joins TRBV10-3 and TRBJ2-3, with no clear D. CDR1 and CDR2 (germline): ENHRY, SYGVKD. The V gene lost 4 bases and the J gene lost 1 base, with 12 bases spanning the gap. The CDR3 length is 15 residues.

The chain combines TRBV7-2 with TRBJ2-3; TRBD2 matches 8 bases. This CDR3 comprises 17 residues. Losses at the gene ends were 7 bases for V and 6 bases for J; bases not matched to a gene: 18. Germline CDR1 SGHTA, CDR2 FQGNSA. The CDR3: CASTDPRPGGAIDTQYF. Written as DNA, the CDR3 is TGTGCCAGCACCGACCCCCGGCCCGGGGGGGCCATTGATACGCAGTATTTT. The full variable domain, its missing parts supplied by reference TRBV7-2 and TRBJ2-3, is GAGVSQSPSNKVTEKGKDVELRCDPISGHTALYWYRQSLGQGLEFLIYFQGNSAPDKSGLPSDRFSAERTGGSVSTLTIQRTQQEDSAVYLCASTDPRPGGAIDTQYFGPGTRLTVL.

In this sample, this clonotype turned up a few times. CDR3 protein: CASSSLGGGPETQYF. The CDR3 region has the DNA TGCGCCAGCAGCTCCCTAGGGGGGGGCCCGGAGACCCAGTACTTC. The rearrangement links TRBV5-1 to TRBJ2-5, with D perhaps TRBD2 (7 bases). The length of the CDR3 is 15 residues. Per the germline V gene, CDR1 is SGHRS and CDR2 is YFSETQ. Trimming left V 3 bases short and J 5 bases short, with 17 bases between.

The J gene is TRBJ2-4, the V gene TRBV29-1, with 8 bases identical to TRBD2. The end of the DNA fits TRBJ2-7 better, so the J call may be wrong. Germline CDR1 is SQVTM and CDR2 is ANQGSEA. This CDR3 is built from 13 residues. CDR3 nucleotide sequence: TGCAGCGTTGAAGAGGGCCGGGGGGGCGAGCAGTACTTC. Translated: CSVEEGRGGEQYF.

This clonotype has only a few counts. The chain links TRBV10-2 to TRBJ2-7, with D uncertain. This CDR3 comprises 12 residues. The V and J ends lost 6 bases and 6 bases respectively, with 12 bases between them. Germline CDR1 WSHSY, CDR2 SAAADI. CDR3 coding DNA: TGCGCCAGCAGGGGGTATGAATCCGAGCAGTACTTC. Its protein is CASRGYESEQYF.

This rearrangement joins TRBV20-1 to TRBJ1-6; D is ambiguous. Germline lookup yields CDR1 DFQATT and CDR2 SNEGSKA (reference sequence). V was trimmed by 0 bases and J by 6 bases, leaving 21 bases between them. The CDR3 spans 18 residues. This CDR3 reads CSARDLIRLNRLNSPLHF. DNA for the CDR3: TGCAGTGCTAGAGACCTAATCCGGCTTAACCGACTTAATTCACCCCTCCACTTT.